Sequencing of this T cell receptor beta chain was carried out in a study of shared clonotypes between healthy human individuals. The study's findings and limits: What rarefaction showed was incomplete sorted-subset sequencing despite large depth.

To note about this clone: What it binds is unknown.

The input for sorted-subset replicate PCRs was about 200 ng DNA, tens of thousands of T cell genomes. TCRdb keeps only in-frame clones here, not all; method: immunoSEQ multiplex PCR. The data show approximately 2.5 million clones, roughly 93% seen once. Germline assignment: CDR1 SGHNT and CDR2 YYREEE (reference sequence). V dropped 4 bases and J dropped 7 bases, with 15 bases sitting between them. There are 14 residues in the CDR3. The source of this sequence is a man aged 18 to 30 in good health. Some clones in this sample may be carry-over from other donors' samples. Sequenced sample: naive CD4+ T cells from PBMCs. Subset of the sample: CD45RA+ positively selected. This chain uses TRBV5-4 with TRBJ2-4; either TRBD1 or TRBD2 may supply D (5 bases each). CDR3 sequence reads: CASSHRDPVNIQYF. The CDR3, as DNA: TGTGCCAGCAGCCACCGGGACCCAGTGAACATTCAGTACTTC.